This TCR beta chain was sequenced during a study of blood T cell repertoires in COVID-19 (dated by TCRdb to the early 2020s). Study-level background: The collaborator samples originated in the United States, Italy and Spain and spanned the acute and convalescent phases of COVID-19. HLA class I and class II types, where available, came from metadata supplied by the sample provider rather than from assay-based typing. Subjects who had been exposed to COVID-19, were actively infected with it, or had recovered from it provided the deeply sampled blood TCRbeta repertoires that made up the dataset. A freely available public database, intended as a resource for researchers studying the immune response to SARS-CoV-2, is where the repertoires were released. Samples came from the ongoing ImmuneRACE study (first 160 participants) plus 1,254 subjects from 6 global collaborators. Nearly every sample came with metadata listing a de-identified subject ID, COVID-19 status, age in years and sex. The prospective study material was composed of cDNA or gDNA derived from T cells, B-cell-depleted T cells, or PBMCs. The paper's findings and limits, for the study overall: Clinical and demographic metadata were provided uncurated, with the amount varying by source and participant.

V drops 3 bases and J drops 2 bases, leaving 8 bases in between. The CDR3 covers 13 residues, taking in both the cysteine and the phenylalanine. CDR3 DNA is the only sequence kept; it has 39 bases, read in frame from the first base. Taken from the germline V gene (reference sequence), the CDR1 and CDR2 loops are LGHDT and YNNKEL. This clone appeared a few times. Its antigen has not been determined. The record has no base qualities; no much larger clone is one base away. The immunoSEQ Assay, a bias-controlled multiplex PCR, was used to amplify TCRbeta CDR3 regions from genomic DNA. The study's own analysis went as follows. The number of nucleated cells in each sample was estimated by amplification of reference gene primers within the assay. To quantify the absolute abundance of each unique TCRbeta CDR3 rearrangement, sequence reads were collapsed and filtered. For each sample, productive Simpson clonality was calculated as the square root of Simpson's diversity index across productive rearrangements. In TCRdb, the immuneACCESS table is reduced to in-frame sequences with V and J assigned. These tables do not hold every clone; where another copy was compared, an unresolved V gene accounts for under half, and the others remain unexplained. That table is the source of V, J and clone size, and D and trimming were worked out from the DNA. Here the sample has around 190,000 clones; less than 90% occur a single time. Around 1.1% of the sample is held by the ten biggest clonotypes.

Each collaborating institution followed its own protocols to collect whole blood in K2EDTA tubes. Collaborator samples were shipped for TCRbeta analysis as frozen whole blood, isolated PBMCs, or DNA extracted from either sample type. The sequence was obtained from a man aged 25-45 years with acute or convalescent COVID-19. Sequencing used peripheral blood. This chain joins TRBV3-1 (or the pseudogene TRBV3-2) to TRBJ2-7; a tentative D call is TRBD2 (5 bases match). The nucleotide sequence is given as TGTGCCAGCAGCCAGCGAGGGACCTACGAGCAGTACTTC. Translated, this gives CASSQRGTYEQYF.